The sequence of this T cell receptor beta chain was determined in a study of response to subunit inactivated influenza vaccine (dated by TCRdb to between 2017 and 2018). Notes on the research overall: Deep quantitative T cell receptor repertoire profiling was used in the study to track responses to a trivalent subunit inactivated influenza vaccine.

A remark on this clonotype: There is no known antigen for this receptor. At one boundary the junction diverges from the germline segment, which might be a read error.

The paper's findings and limits, for the study overall: The authors proposed that each seasonal influenza vaccination may bring in only a limited number of new T cells.

The CDR3 spans 12 residues, from the cysteine through the phenylalanine. CDR3 DNA is the only sequence kept; it has 36 bases, read in frame from the first base. CDR1 is given as MGHRA and CDR2 as YSYEKL, both from the germline V gene. Libraries were constructed by RT-PCR. Sequencing took place on an Illumina HiSeq 2500. TCRdb trimmed public reads at Q25 via fastp, called clones via MiXCR and kept in-frame beta chains. A single entry per CDR3 protein holds the most common genes and DNA from its merged rows. Present in this sample are 650,000 or so distinct CDR3 sequences, 13% to 15% of which were seen just once. The ten largest make up roughly 7.2% of the sample.

The rearrangement joined TRBV4-1 to TRBJ2-7; the D gene is perhaps TRBD1 or TRBD2, as each covers 5 bases. This sample comprised PBMCs from blood, obtained around two weeks before vaccination. The sequence came from a man aged 45-60 years who received an inactivated influenza vaccine. Donor details come from another sample of the same person, matched by shared clones. The CDR3 is CSSSQSGAEQYF. The sequenced DNA: TGCTCCAGCAGCCAGTCCGGGGCCGAGCAGTACTTC.